Listed here are 10 T cell receptor beta chains from one sample, sequenced in a study of human T cells and chemical hapten exposure. Time point given: patch test 3, about 24 weeks after DPC sensitization. Treatment indicated: therapeutic diphenylcyclopropenone sensitization with weekly scalp DPC. TCRdb reprocessed the RACE reads via MiXCR and lists one record per CDR3 protein. The data hold tens of thousands of distinct CDR3 sequences, with approximately 13% observed a single time. The input for sequencing was whole blood, taken in connection with sensitization to the hapten diphenylcyclopropenone (DPC). The origin of the receptors is a woman aged 50 to 60 with alopecia areata. Some clones in this sample may be carry-over from other donors' samples.

This clonotype has a handful of counts. This CDR3 is CSVDPTYNEQFF. The CDR3, as DNA: TGCAGCGTTGACCCGACCTACAATGAGCAGTTCTTC. The V gene is TRBV29-1, the J gene TRBJ2-1; D not resolved. Trimming cost V 3 bases and J 2 bases, with 5 bases left between them. This CDR3 is 12 amino acids long. The germline V gene has CDR1 SQVTM and CDR2 ANQGSEA.

This chain uses TRBV12-3 or TRBV12-4 with TRBJ2-7, with D maybe TRBD1 (6 bases). The length of the CDR3 is 15 residues. Trimming removed 6 bases at V and 7 bases at J, with 22 bases between. The CDR3 loop is CASRSEAGAGWEQYF. The CDR3 DNA follows: TGTGCCAGCAGAAGCGAGGCAGGGGCCGGGTGGGAGCAGTACTTC.

At least ten counts were recorded for this clonotype. CDR3 residues: CASSLAVVAPSYEQFF. CDR3 in DNA: TGTGCCAGCAGCTTAGCGGTGGTGGCTCCTAGCTATGAGCAGTTCTTC. The rearrangement links TRBV7-8 to TRBJ2-1; perhaps TRBD2 as D (5 bases). Germline CDR1 reads SGHVS; CDR2 reads FQNEAQ. There are 16 residues in the CDR3. V lost 0 bases, J lost 8 bases, and 17 bases lay in between.

The rearrangement uses TRBV11-2 and TRBJ2-3, with D perhaps TRBD2 (5 bases). CDR1 and CDR2 from the germline V gene are SGHAT and FQNNGV. The V gene lost 5 bases and the J gene lost 5 bases, with 11 bases spanning the gap. This CDR3 spans 13 amino acids. The CDR3 reads CASSPIGRDTQYF. The CDR3 DNA sequence: TGTGCCAGCAGCCCTATAGGGAGAGATACGCAGTATTTT.

This clonotype was counted at least ten times. The chain is built from TRBV28 and TRBJ2-6; D not resolved. There are 16 residues in the CDR3. Germline-derived CDR1 and CDR2 are MDHEN and SYDVKM. V shed 5 bases and J shed 0 bases, with 11 bases lying between them. The CDR3 sequence is CASSHRRASGANVLTF. The CDR3 DNA reads as TGTGCCAGCAGTCACCGACGGGCCTCTGGGGCCAACGTCCTGACTTTC. Combining the CDR3 with reference TRBV28 and TRBJ2-6 gives the whole variable domain DVKVTQSSRYLVKRTGEKVFLECVQDMDHENMFWYRQDPGLGLRLIYFSYDVKMKEKGDIPEGYSVSREKKERFSLILESASTNQTSMYLCASSHRRASGANVLTFGAGSRLTVL.

Only a few counts were recorded for this clonotype. The CDR3 protein is CSARGDPGRDYSNQPQHF. In nucleotides, the CDR3 is TGCAGTGCTAGAGGTGACCCGGGACGCGATTATAGCAATCAGCCCCAGCATTTT. The chain combines TRBV20-1 with TRBJ1-5; TRBD1 might be the D (5 bases). This CDR3 has 18 residues. Germline-derived CDR1 and CDR2 are DFQATT and SNEGSKA (reference sequence). V was pared by 1 base and J by 0 bases, with 19 bases between.

This clonotype was counted ten times or more. CDR3 sequence: CASSSLSRSSYNEQFF. CDR3 nucleotides: TGCGCCAGCAGCTCCCTTAGCCGCAGCTCCTACAATGAGCAGTTCTTC. The V call is TRBV5-1, the J call TRBJ2-1; D call uncertain. The germline V gene encodes CDR1 SGHRS and CDR2 YFSETQ. Deletions cut 3 bases from V and 0 bases from J, with 13 bases between. The length of the CDR3 is 16 residues.

This clonotype was recorded many times. The chain carries TRBV5-1 and TRBJ2-3; 12 nucleotides align to TRBD2. J was trimmed by 4 bases and V by 5 bases; bases with no gene match: 8. CDR3 size: 16 residues. CDR1 is SGHRS and CDR2 is YFSETQ in the germline V gene. Here the CDR3 DNA reads TGCGCCAGCAGACCCGGACTAGCGGGAATCGCAGATACGCAGTATTTT. This encodes CASRPGLAGIADTQYF. The whole variable domain, filled in from reference TRBV5-1 and TRBJ2-3, reads KAGVTQTPRYLIKTRGQQVTLSCSPISGHRSVSWYQQTPGQGLQFLFEYFSETQRNKGNFPGRFSGRQFSNSRSEMNVSTLELGDSALYLCASRPGLAGIADTQYFGPGTRLTVL.

This clonotype was seen ten or more times. V usage is TRBV7-2 and J usage is TRBJ1-1; tentative D call: TRBD1 (6 bases). Trimming took 4 bases from V and 3 from J, leaving 18 bases between them. Germline V gene lookup returns CDR1 SGHTA and CDR2 FQGNSA. This CDR3 spans 16 amino acids. In DNA, the CDR3 is TGTGCCAGCAGCTCGGACCAGGGGATGAGGTACACTGAAGCTTTCTTT. The encoded protein is CASSSDQGMRYTEAFF.

The chain uses TRBV7-8 and TRBJ2-3; no clear D. The V end lost 1 base, the J end lost 5 bases, and 10 bases lay between the germline ends. The V gene's germline CDR1 is SGHVS and CDR2 FQNEAQ. The CDR3 has 14 residues. The CDR3 sequence: CASSLVPLGDTQYF. The CDR3 bases are TGTGCCAGCAGCTTAGTTCCGCTTGGAGATACGCAGTATTTT.